Listed below are T cell receptor beta chains from one sample, sequenced in a study of cytomegalovirus exposure and HLA in healthy donors. This table comes from immunoSEQ multiplex PCR, and its TCRdb copy is limited to in-frame clones, with some not included. The sample's table shows fewer than 85,000 clones. The source material was PBMCs. Every receptor here comes from a female donor in good health and CMV-seropositive. Both conserved end residues are part of each CDR3. A D gene is named only where the DNA matches it firmly.

D	V	J	CDR3	DNA
NA	TRBV29-1	TRBJ1-1	CSVEWGGTEDFF	TGCAGCGTTGAATGGGGGGGCACTGAAGATTTCTTT
TRBD1	TRBV18	TRBJ1-3	CASSPRAGQGAGNTIYF	TGTGCCAGCTCACCAAGGGCCGGACAGGGGGCTGGAAACACCATATATTTT
NA	TRBV4-1	TRBJ2-2	CASSQLLEFGELFF	TGCGCCAGCAGCCAATTACTAGAATTCGGGGAGCTGTTTTTT
NA	TRBV6-5	TRBJ1-3	CASRAGNTIYF	TGTGCCAGCAGAGCAGGAAACACCATATATTTT
TRBD1	TRBV6-1	TRBJ1-5	CASSLQGAVQPQHF	TGTGCCAGCAGTTTACAGGGGGCGGTTCAGCCCCAGCATTTT
TRBD2	TRBV6-1	TRBJ2-7	CASSDPTGTSSYEQYF	TGTGCCAGCAGTGACCCGACCGGGACTAGCTCCTACGAGCAGTACTTC
TRBD2	TRBV18	TRBJ2-7	CASSQGLAKEQYF	TGTGCCAGCTCCCAGGGACTAGCCAAAGAGCAGTACTTC
TRBD1	TRBV28	TRBJ2-2	CASSFWGQVRGGELFF	TGTGCCAGCAGTTTTTGGGGACAGGTCCGGGGTGGGGAGCTGTTTTTT
TRBD2	TRBV6-4	TRBJ2-5	CEVWREGETQYF	TGTGAGGTCTGGCGGGAGGGGGAGACCCAGTACTTC
NA	TRBV6-1	TRBJ1-5	CASSVSGSQPQHF	TGTGCCAGCAGTGTCTCAGGGTCTCAGCCCCAGCATTTT
TRBD1	TRBV5-6	TRBJ2-1	CASSSMGQGYNEQFF	TGTGCCAGCAGCTCAATGGGACAGGGATACAATGAGCAGTTCTTC
NA	TRBV11-2	TRBJ2-7	CASSLGSGTTYEQYF	TGTGCCAGCAGCTTAGGGTCAGGGACAACCTACGAGCAGTACTTC
NA	TRBV18	TRBJ2-5	CASSPTAYQETQYF	TGTGCCAGCTCACCCACAGCCTACCAAGAGACCCAGTACTTC
TRBD1	TRBV27	TRBJ1-1	CASSGWTGDTEAFF	TGTGCCAGTAGTGGCTGGACAGGGGACACTGAAGCTTTCTTT
TRBD1	TRBV4-3	TRBJ1-3	CASSQQVQGTGNTIYF	TGCGCCAGCAGCCAACAAGTACAGGGGACTGGAAACACCATATATTTT
TRBD1	TRBV5-1	TRBJ2-7	CANTGTAAYEQYF	TGCGCCAACACCGGGACAGCCGCCTACGAGCAGTACTTC
NA	TRBV27	TRBJ1-4	CASRTTQTGLGEKLFF	TGTGCCAGCAGAACCACCCAAACAGGGTTGGGTGAAAAACTGTTTTTT
TRBD1	TRBV6-6	TRBJ1-5	CASSPVDRGDQPQHF	TGTGCCAGCAGTCCGGTCGACAGGGGGGATCAGCCCCAGCATTTT
TRBD2	TRBV4-2	TRBJ2-7	CASSQTSGSDEQYF	TGTGCCAGCAGCCAAACTAGCGGGAGTGATGAGCAGTACTTC
NA	TRBV7-2	TRBJ2-2	CASRLGNTGELFF	TGTGCCAGCAGGCTAGGTAACACCGGGGAGCTGTTTTTT
TRBD2	TRBV7-2	TRBJ2-7	CASSLSPSGYEQYF	TGTGCCAGCAGCTTATCGCCTAGCGGGTACGAGCAGTACTTC
NA	TRBV5-3	TRBJ2-7	CARSSSGYYEQYF	TGTGCCAGAAGCTCCAGCGGTTACTACGAGCAGTACTTC
TRBD1	TRBV14	TRBJ2-7	CASSQDGAGGGLYEQYF	TGTGCCAGCAGCCAAGATGGGGCAGGGGGCGGGTTGTACGAGCAGTACTTC
NA	TRBV11-1	TRBJ2-7	CASSLAGDSYEQYF	TGTGCCAGCAGCTTAGCTGGGGACTCCTACGAGCAGTACTTC
TRBD2	TRBV4-2	TRBJ2-7	CASSQVGGSVYEQYF	TGTGCCAGCAGCCAAGTCGGCGGGAGTGTCTACGAGCAGTACTTC
TRBD1	TRBV4-3	TRBJ1-6	CASSQVDTGASYNSPLHF	TGCGCCAGCAGCCAAGTGGATACAGGGGCGTCCTATAATTCACCCCTCCACTTT
NA	TRBV7-9	TRBJ2-7	CASSLALGANEQYF	TGTGCCAGCAGCTTAGCGCTTGGGGCCAACGAGCAGTACTTC
NA	TRBV7-9	TRBJ1-2	CASSPGLNYGYTF	TGTGCCAGCAGCCCAGGACTCAACTATGGCTACACCTTC
TRBD1	TRBV11-2	TRBJ1-6	CASSWNPGQDNSPLHF	TGTGCCAGCAGCTGGAACCCGGGACAGGATAATTCACCCCTCCACTTT
NA	TRBV18	TRBJ2-7	CASSSSGQVSYEQYF	TGTGCCAGCTCATCTTCCGGACAAGTCTCCTACGAGCAGTACTTC
TRBD1	TRBV11-2	TRBJ2-7	CASSRPGQGFYEQYF	TGTGCCAGCAGCCGACCGGGACAGGGTTTCTACGAGCAGTACTTC
NA	TRBV5-4	TRBJ2-1	CASSLGGHEQFF	TGTGCCAGCAGCTTGGGGGGGCATGAGCAGTTCTTC
TRBD1	TRBV18	TRBJ2-5	CASSPPGQAETQYF	TGTGCCAGCTCACCACCGGGACAGGCGGAGACCCAGTACTTC
NA	TRBV29-1	TRBJ1-2	CSVEREVHGYTF	TGCAGCGTTGAACGAGAGGTGCATGGCTACACCTTC
NA	TRBV2	TRBJ1-4	CASIWERYRGEKLFF	TGTGCCAGCATATGGGAGCGCTATCGGGGTGAAAAACTGTTTTTT
NA	TRBV6-1	TRBJ2-5	CAIMTEPGETQYF	TGTGCCATCATGACGGAGCCGGGGGAGACCCAGTACTTC
NA	TRBV19	TRBJ2-3	CASSMAEGRTDTQYF	TGTGCCAGTAGTATGGCGGAGGGGCGAACAGATACGCAGTATTTT
NA	TRBV28	TRBJ2-7	CASSGTFPPYEQYF	TGTGCCAGCAGTGGGACATTCCCGCCCTACGAGCAGTACTTC
TRBD1	TRBV18	TRBJ1-3	CASAPLTGGFGNTIYF	TGTGCCAGCGCACCCCTAACAGGGGGCTTTGGAAACACCATATATTTT
NA	TRBV19	TRBJ2-2	CASSIRGNTGELFF	TGTGCCAGTAGTATAAGGGGGAACACCGGGGAGCTGTTTTTT
NA	TRBV7-2	TRBJ2-3	CASSSTTGYTQYF	TGTGCCAGCAGCTCGACGACTGGTTATACGCAGTATTTT
NA	TRBV2	TRBJ1-5	CASSVQGVNQPQHF	TGTGCCAGCAGTGTGCAGGGCGTGAATCAGCCCCAGCATTTT
NA	TRBV7-7	TRBJ2-5	CASSPPPGGVTTETQYF	TGTGCTAGCAGCCCGCCCCCGGGGGGCGTAACGACGGAGACCCAGTACTTC
NA	TRBV6-7	TRBJ2-1	CASIYGGPRFF	TGTGCCAGCATCTACGGGGGGCCTCGGTTCTTC
TRBD2	TRBV5-8	TRBJ2-5	CASSASGSPQETQYF	TGTGCCAGCAGCGCAAGCGGGAGCCCCCAAGAGACCCAGTACTTC
NA	TRBV4-1	TRBJ1-4	CASSQGAPTSEKLFF	TGCGCCAGCAGCCAAGGTGCCCCAACTTCTGAAAAACTGTTTTTT
NA	TRBV18	TRBJ1-5	CASSQAGNQPQHF	TGTGCCAGCTCACAAGCAGGGAACCAGCCCCAGCATTTT
NA	TRBV19	TRBJ2-2	CASRLEGELFF	TGTGCCAGTAGACTAGAGGGGGAGCTGTTTTTT
NA	TRBV11-3	TRBJ2-7	CASNPGEGYEQYF	TGTGCCAGCAATCCAGGGGAGGGATACGAGCAGTACTTC